The 4 T cell receptor beta chains below come from one sample, sequenced in a study of graft-versus-host responses after intestinal transplantation. The protocol was immunoSEQ multiplex PCR, while the TCRdb copy is restricted to in-frame clones and leaves out a portion. The sample consists of 88,000 or so clones, almost 90% of them appearing once. Their specific antigens are unknown. Sequencing used unstimulated CD4+ T cells sorted from spleen or lymph node cells, obtained before intestinal transplant. The receptors were gathered from a human donor who received an intestinal transplant.

This clone was seen just once. J is TRBJ1-1 and V is TRBV9, with no clear D. V was cut by 6 bases and J by 5 bases, with 14 bases left in between. Germline CDR1 and CDR2: SGDLS and YYNGEE. The CDR3 length is 13 residues. The CDR3 is CASTPPGDTEAFF. The CDR3 DNA reads TGTGCCAGCACCCCCCCCGGTGATACTGAAGCTTTCTTT. Variable domain in full (rest from reference TRBV9 and TRBJ1-1): DSGVTQTPKHLITATGQRVTLRCSPRSGDLSVYWYQQSLDQGLQFLIQYYNGEERAKGNILERFSAQQFPDLHSELNLSSLELGDSALYFCASTPPGDTEAFFGQGTRLTVV.

V is TRBV5-1 and J is TRBJ2-7; 7 bases are a match to TRBD2. The ends lost 0 bases at V and 6 bases at J; junction bases unmatched: 9. The CDR3 is 15 residues long. Germline loops: CDR1 SGHRS, CDR2 YFSETQ. The CDR3 sequence: CASSLDRIGEGEQYF. The CDR3 DNA is TGCGCCAGCAGCTTGGACCGGATAGGGGAGGGCGAGCAGTACTTC.

V and J are TRBV7-9 and TRBJ1-2; D ambiguous. The CDR3 is 14 amino acids. CDR1 is SEHNR and CDR2 is FQNEAQ in the germline V gene (reference sequence). V dropped 3 bases and J dropped 6 bases, with 14 bases sitting between them. The CDR3 sequence: CASSFGGRRDGYTF. In DNA, the CDR3 is TGTGCCAGCAGCTTTGGCGGCAGAAGAGATGGCTACACCTTC.

The CDR3 DNA follows: TGTGCCAGCAGCGTAGGGTGGTCTAGCGGGGTAGCTGGGGCCAACGTCCTGACTTTC. This gives the protein CASSVGWSSGVAGANVLTF. The genes are TRBV9 and TRBJ2-6; 9 bases agree with TRBD2. Germline CDR1 is SGDLS and CDR2 is YYNGEE. Germline trimming cut 0 bases from V and 2 bases from J; bases unmatched to any gene: 9. The CDR3 is made up of 19 amino acids.